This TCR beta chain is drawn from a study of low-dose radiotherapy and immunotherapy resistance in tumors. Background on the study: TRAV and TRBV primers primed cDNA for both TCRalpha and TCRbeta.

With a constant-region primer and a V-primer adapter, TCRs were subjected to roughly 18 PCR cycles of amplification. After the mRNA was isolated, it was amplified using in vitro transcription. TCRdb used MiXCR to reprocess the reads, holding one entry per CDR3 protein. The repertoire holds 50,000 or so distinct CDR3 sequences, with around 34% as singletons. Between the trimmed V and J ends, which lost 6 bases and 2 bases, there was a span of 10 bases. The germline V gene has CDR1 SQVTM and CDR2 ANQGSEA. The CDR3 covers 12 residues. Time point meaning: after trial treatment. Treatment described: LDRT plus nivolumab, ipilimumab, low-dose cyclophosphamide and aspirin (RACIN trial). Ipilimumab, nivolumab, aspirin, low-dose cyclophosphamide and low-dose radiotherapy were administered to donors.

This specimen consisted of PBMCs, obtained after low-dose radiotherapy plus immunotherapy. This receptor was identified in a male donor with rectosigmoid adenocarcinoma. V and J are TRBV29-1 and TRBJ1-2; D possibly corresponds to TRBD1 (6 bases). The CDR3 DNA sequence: TGCAGCGTCGCCGACAGGAACTATGGCTACACCTTC. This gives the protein CSVADRNYGYTF.